The next 2 T cell receptor beta chains were all read from a single sample in a study of blood T cell repertoires in COVID-19. Sequencing was performed with immunoSEQ multiplex PCR; in TCRdb, only in-frame clones are kept and a portion is missing. The sample has some 300,000 clones, about nine tenths seen once; the top ten hold over 3.5%. The sequenced sample consisted of PBMCs or T cells enriched from blood (not recorded which). The receptors here all came from a man under 40 who had recovered from COVID-19.

The chain couples TRBV6-1 to TRBJ1-1, with no clear D. This CDR3 contains 15 residues. CDR1 and CDR2 (germline): MNHNS, SASEGT. V was pared by 0 bases and J by 7 bases, with 15 bases between. CDR3 in amino acids: CASSEAMGGSDEAFF. In DNA form, the CDR3 reads TGTGCCAGCAGTGAAGCTATGGGAGGGTCGGATGAAGCTTTCTTT.

This sequence joins TRBV3-1 (or the pseudogene TRBV3-2) and TRBJ2-5, with TRBD2 as a possible D gene (5 bases). This CDR3 spans 16 amino acids. Germline values: CDR1 LGHDT, CDR2 YNNKEL (reference sequence). Trimming pared 4 bases from V and 7 bases from J, leaving 22 bases between. In nucleotides, the CDR3 is TGTGCCAGCAGCCGAGGGATACAGACACCCTCATTGACCCAGTACTTC. As protein: CASSRGIQTPSLTQYF.